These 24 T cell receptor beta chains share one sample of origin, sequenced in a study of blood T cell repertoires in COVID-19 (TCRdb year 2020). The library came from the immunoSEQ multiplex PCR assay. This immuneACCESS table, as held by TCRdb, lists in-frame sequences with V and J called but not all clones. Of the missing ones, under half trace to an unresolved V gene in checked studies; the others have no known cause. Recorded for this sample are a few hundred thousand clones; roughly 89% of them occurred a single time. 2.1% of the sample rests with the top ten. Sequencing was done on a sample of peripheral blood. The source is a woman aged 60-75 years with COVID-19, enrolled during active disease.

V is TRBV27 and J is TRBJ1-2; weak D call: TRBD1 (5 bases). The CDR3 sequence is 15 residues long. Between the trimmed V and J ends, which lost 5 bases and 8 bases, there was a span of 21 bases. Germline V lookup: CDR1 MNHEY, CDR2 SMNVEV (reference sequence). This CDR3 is CASSPYSGQGGGYTF. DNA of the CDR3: TGTGCCAGCAGTCCTTACTCGGGGCAGGGAGGGGGCTACACCTTC.

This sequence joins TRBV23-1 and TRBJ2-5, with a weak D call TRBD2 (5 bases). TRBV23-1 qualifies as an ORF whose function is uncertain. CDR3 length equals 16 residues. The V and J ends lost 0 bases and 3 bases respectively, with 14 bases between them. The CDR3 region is CASSQSSREPKETQYF. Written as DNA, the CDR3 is TGCGCCAGCAGTCAATCGTCGAGGGAACCAAAAGAGACCCAGTACTTC.

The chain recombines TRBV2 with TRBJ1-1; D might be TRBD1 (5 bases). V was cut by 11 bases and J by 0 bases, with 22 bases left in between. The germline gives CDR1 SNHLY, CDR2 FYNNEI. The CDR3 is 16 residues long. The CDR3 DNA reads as TGTGCCCAAAGCAATCCGCGGCTAGGGGTGAACACTGAAGCTTTCTTT. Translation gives CAQSNPRLGVNTEAFF.

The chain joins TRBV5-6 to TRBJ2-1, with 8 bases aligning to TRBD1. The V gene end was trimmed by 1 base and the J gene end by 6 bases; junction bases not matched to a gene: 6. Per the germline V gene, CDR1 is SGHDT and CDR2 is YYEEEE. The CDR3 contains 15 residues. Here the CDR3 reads CASSLRQGTVNEQFF. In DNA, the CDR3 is TGTGCCAGCAGCTTGAGACAGGGGACCGTCAATGAGCAGTTCTTC.

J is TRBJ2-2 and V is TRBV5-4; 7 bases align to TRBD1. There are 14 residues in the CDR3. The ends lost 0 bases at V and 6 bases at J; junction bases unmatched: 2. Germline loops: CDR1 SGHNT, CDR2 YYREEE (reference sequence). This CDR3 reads CASSLEGGAGELFF. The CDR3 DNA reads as TGTGCCAGCAGCTTGGAAGGGGGCGCCGGGGAGCTGTTTTTT.

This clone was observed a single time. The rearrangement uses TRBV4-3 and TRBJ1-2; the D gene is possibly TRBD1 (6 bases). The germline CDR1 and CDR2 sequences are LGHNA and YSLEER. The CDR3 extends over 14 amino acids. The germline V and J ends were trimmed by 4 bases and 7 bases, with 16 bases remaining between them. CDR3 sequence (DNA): TGCGCCAGCAGCCCAGTGAAGGACAGCCGTGGCTACACCTTC. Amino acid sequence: CASSPVKDSRGYTF.

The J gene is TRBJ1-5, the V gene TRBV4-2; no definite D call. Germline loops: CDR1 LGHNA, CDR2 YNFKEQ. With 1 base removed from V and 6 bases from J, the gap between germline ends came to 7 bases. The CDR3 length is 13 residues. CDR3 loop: CASSQGEGQPQHF. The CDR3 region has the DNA TGTGCCAGCAGCCAAGGTGAGGGTCAGCCCCAGCATTTT.

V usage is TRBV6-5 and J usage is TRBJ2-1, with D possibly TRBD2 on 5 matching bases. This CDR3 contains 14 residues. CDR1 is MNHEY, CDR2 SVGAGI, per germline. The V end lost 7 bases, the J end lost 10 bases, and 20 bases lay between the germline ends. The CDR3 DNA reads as TGTGCCAGCACCCCGGACTGGAGAAACGGGGAGCAGTTCTTC. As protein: CASTPDWRNGEQFF.

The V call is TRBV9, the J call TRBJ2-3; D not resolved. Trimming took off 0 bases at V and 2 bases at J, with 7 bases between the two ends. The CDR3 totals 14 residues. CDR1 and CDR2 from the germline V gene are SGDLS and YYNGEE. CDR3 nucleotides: TGTGCCAGCAGCGTAGTGGCCCACACAGATACGCAGTATTTT. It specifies CASSVVAHTDTQYF.

CDR3 region: CASSPSAPEARNQPQHF. CDR3 bases: TGTGCCAGCAGCCCAAGCGCCCCCGAAGCGCGCAATCAGCCCCAGCATTTT. This sequence joins TRBV3-1 (or the pseudogene TRBV3-2) and TRBJ1-5; D is ambiguous. The V end lost 4 bases, the J end lost 2 bases, and 18 bases lay between the germline ends. Germline values: CDR1 LGHDT, CDR2 YNNKEL (reference sequence). CDR3 length equals 17 residues.

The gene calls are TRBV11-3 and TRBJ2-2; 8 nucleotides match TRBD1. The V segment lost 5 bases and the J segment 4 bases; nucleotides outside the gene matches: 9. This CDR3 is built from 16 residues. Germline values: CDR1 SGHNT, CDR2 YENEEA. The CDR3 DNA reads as TGTGCCAGCAGCCGACGGACAGGGAGTATCACCGGGGAGCTGTTTTTT. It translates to CASSRRTGSITGELFF. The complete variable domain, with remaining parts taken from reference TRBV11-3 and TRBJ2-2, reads EAGVVQSPRYKIIEKKQPVAFWCNPISGHNTLYWYLQNLGQGPELLIRYENEEAVDDSQLPKDRFSAERLKGVDSTLKIQPAELGDSAVYLCASSRRTGSITGELFFGEGSRLTVL.

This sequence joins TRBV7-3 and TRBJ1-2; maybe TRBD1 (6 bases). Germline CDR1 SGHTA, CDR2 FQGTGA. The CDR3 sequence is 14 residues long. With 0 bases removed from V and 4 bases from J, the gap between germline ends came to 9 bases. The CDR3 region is CASSLTGQSYGYTF. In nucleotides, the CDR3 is TGTGCCAGCAGCTTAACCGGACAGTCCTATGGCTACACCTTC.

The CDR3 DNA sequence: TGTGCCAGCAGCAGGGACAGAACTAACTATGGCTACACCTTC. It specifies CASSRDRTNYGYTF. The V and J genes are TRBV2 and TRBJ1-2, with TRBD1 matching 7 bases. This CDR3 has 14 amino acids. CDR1 is SNHLY, CDR2 FYNNEI, per germline. The junction had 4 bases not matched to a gene; V was cut back by 6 bases and J by 0 bases.

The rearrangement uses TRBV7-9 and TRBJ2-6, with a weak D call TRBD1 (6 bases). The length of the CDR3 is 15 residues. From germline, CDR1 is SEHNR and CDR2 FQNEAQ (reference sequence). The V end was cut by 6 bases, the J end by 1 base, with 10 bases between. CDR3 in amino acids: CASSITGSGANVLTF. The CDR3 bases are TGTGCCAGCAGTATAACAGGGTCTGGGGCCAACGTCCTGACTTTC.

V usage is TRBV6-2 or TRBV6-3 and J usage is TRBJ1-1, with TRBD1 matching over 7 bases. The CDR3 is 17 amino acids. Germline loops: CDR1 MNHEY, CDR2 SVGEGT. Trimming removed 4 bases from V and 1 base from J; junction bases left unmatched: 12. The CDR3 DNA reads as TGTGCCAGCAGTTCATATACTTTGGACAGGAGGAACACTGAAGCTTTCTTT. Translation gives CASSSYTLDRRNTEAFF.

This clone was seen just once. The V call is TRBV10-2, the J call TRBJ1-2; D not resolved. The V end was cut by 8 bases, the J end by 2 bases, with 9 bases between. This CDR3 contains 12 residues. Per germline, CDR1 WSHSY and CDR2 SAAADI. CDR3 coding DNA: TGCGCCAGCGGTTCAAGCAACTATGGCTACACCTTC. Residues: CASGSSNYGYTF.

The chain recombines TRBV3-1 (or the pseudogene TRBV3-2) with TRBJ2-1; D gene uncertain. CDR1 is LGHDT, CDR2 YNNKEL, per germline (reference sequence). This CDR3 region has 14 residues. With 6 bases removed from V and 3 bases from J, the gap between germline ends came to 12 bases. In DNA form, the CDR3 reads TGTGCCAGCAGTGGTGCGCCAGGCTACAATGAGCAGTTCTTC. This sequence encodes CASSGAPGYNEQFF.

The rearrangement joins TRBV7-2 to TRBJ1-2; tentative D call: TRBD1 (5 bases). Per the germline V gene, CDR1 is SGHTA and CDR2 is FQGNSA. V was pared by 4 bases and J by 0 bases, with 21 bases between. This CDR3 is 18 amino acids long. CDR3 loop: CASSYSGALRSTNYGYTF. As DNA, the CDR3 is TGTGCCAGCAGCTATAGTGGGGCCTTAAGAAGTACTAACTATGGCTACACCTTC.

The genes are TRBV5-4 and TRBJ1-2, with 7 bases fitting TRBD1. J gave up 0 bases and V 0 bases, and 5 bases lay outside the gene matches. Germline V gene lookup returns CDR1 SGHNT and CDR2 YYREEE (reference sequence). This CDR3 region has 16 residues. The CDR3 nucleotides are TGTGCCAGCAGCTTGGATGGAGGGGGCGCTAACTATGGCTACACCTTC. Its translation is CASSLDGGGANYGYTF.

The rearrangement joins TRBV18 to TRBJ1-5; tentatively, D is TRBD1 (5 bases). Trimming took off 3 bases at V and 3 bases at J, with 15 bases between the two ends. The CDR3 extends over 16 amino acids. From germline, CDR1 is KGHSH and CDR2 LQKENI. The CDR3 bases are TGTGCCAGCTCACCGAACAGGATTGGAAACAATCAGCCCCAGCATTTT. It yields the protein CASSPNRIGNNQPQHF.

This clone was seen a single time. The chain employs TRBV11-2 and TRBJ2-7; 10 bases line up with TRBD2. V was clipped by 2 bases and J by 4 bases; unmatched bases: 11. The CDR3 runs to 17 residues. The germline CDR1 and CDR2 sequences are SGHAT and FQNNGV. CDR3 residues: CASSLNHGGSGGYEQYF. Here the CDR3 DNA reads TGTGCCAGCAGCTTAAACCACGGGGGTAGCGGGGGGTACGAGCAGTACTTC.

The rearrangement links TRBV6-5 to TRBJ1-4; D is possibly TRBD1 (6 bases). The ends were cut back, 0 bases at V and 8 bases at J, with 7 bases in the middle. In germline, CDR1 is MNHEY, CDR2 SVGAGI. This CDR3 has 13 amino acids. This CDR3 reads CASSYSGTEKLFF. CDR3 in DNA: TGTGCCAGCAGTTACTCAGGGACAGAAAAACTGTTTTTT.

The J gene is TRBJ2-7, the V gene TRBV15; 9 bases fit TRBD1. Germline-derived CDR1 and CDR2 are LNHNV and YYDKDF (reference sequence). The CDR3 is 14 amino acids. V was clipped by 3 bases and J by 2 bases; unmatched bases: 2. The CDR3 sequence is CATSRDRGTYEQYF. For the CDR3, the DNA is TGTGCCACCAGCAGGGACAGGGGAACCTACGAGCAGTACTTC.

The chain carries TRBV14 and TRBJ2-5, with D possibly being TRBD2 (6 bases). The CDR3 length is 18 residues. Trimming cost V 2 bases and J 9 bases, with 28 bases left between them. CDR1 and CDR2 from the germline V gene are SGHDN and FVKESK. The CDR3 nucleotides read TGTGCCAGCAGCCAAAAGGACCAGAGACTAGTGGGTGAGGTGGCCCAGTACTTC. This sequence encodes CASSQKDQRLVGEVAQYF.